One and the same sample provided the 22 T cell receptor beta chains below, sequenced in a study of T cell repertoires in cytomegalovirus infection. Via MiXCR, TCRdb re-called the reads, giving one row per CDR3 protein. The sample has 490,000 or so distinct CDR3 sequences; roughly 12% are singletons. Source material: PBMCs. The source of these receptors is a human donor in good health (CMV status not recorded). Some clones in this sample may be carry-over from other donors' samples.

In its sample, this clonotype was seen many times. This chain links TRBV5-1 with TRBJ2-5; TRBD2 aligns across 8 bases. CDR3 size: 15 residues. The junction had 9 bases not matched to a gene; V was cut back by 3 bases and J by 5 bases. Germline V gives CDR1 SGHRS, CDR2 YFSETQ. The CDR3 spells CASSSPGLGAETQYF. In nucleotides, the CDR3 is TGCGCCAGCAGCTCACCGGGACTAGGGGCGGAGACCCAGTACTTC. The variable domain in full, with the rest retrieved from reference TRBV5-1 and TRBJ2-5, is KAGVTQTPRYLIKTRGQQVTLSCSPISGHRSVSWYQQTPGQGLQFLFEYFSETQRNKGNFPGRFSGRQFSNSRSEMNVSTLELGDSALYLCASSSPGLGAETQYFGPGTRLLVL.

This clonotype was observed a few times. The chain uses TRBV6-5 and TRBJ1-1, with D unresolved. Deletions cut 2 bases from V and 2 bases from J, with 3 bases between. This CDR3 contains 12 residues. Per the germline V gene, CDR1 is MNHEY and CDR2 is SVGAGI. CDR3 bases: TGTGCCAGCAGTTACCAAAACACTGAAGCTTTCTTT. Its translation: CASSYQNTEAFF.

The gene calls are TRBV29-1 and TRBJ2-2, with 9 bases aligning to TRBD2. This CDR3 has 16 amino acids. Germline values: CDR1 SQVTM, CDR2 ANQGSEA. V was pared by 1 base and J by 6 bases, with 9 bases of the junction left unmatched. The CDR3 DNA follows: TGCAGCGTTGAAGCTCCTAGCGGGGATGGGGCCGGGGAGCTGTTTTTT. Translated, it gives CSVEAPSGDGAGELFF.

This clonotype was recorded many times. The CDR3 reads CASRGDRDPDTQYF. In DNA form, the CDR3 reads TGTGCCAGCAGGGGGGACAGGGATCCAGATACGCAGTATTTT. J is TRBJ2-3 and V is TRBV6-1; 9 bases align to TRBD1. Looked up from germline, CDR1 is MNHNS and CDR2 is SASEGT. After removal of 6 bases from V and 4 bases from J, the junction contained 5 bases not matched to a gene. CDR3 length equals 14 residues.

This clonotype appeared a few times. The CDR3 loop is CASRSGTEYEQYF. The CDR3 DNA sequence: TGCGCCAGCCGCTCCGGGACGGAATACGAGCAGTACTTC. V is TRBV5-1 and J is TRBJ2-7, with D possibly being TRBD1 or TRBD2 (5 bases each). The V end was cut by 7 bases, the J end by 4 bases, with 15 bases between. Germline CDR1 is SGHRS and CDR2 is YFSETQ. CDR3 size: 13 residues.

This clonotype was seen only a few times. This chain connects TRBV15 to TRBJ1-1; D may be TRBD1 (6 bases). V was clipped by 4 bases and J by 2 bases, with 14 bases between them. The CDR3 sequence is 15 residues long. Germline V lookup: CDR1 LNHNV, CDR2 YYDKDF (reference sequence). In DNA, the CDR3 is TGTGCCACCAGCACCGCTACAGGGTTCAACACTGAAGCTTTCTTT. Translating it yields CATSTATGFNTEAFF. The variable domain in full, with the rest retrieved from reference TRBV15 and TRBJ1-1, is DAMVIQNPRYQVTQFGKPVTLSCSQTLNHNVMYWYQQKSSQAPKLLFHYYDKDFNNEADTPDNFQSRRPNTSFCFLDIRSPGLGDTAMYLCATSTATGFNTEAFFGQGTRLTVV.

This clonotype was picked up many times. The chain couples TRBV12-3 or TRBV12-4 to TRBJ1-2; D is unresolved. Trimming shortened V by 5 bases and J by 5 bases, and 15 bases separated the two germline ends. The CDR3 runs to 14 residues. In DNA form, the CDR3 reads TGTGCCAGCAGTCCCCAGGCCGGGAAATATGGCTACACCTTC. Translating gives CASSPQAGKYGYTF.

This clonotype was recorded at least ten times. V usage is TRBV11-3 and J usage is TRBJ1-1; D ambiguous. CDR1 and CDR2 from the germline V gene are SGHNT and YENEEA. Trimming took off 3 bases at V and 2 bases at J, with 10 bases between the two ends. This CDR3 has 14 residues. The CDR3 bases are TGTGCCAGCAGCTTGAAGAACTCCAACACTGAAGCTTTCTTT. This encodes CASSLKNSNTEAFF.

In its sample, this clonotype was seen many times. The chain combines TRBV5-5 with TRBJ1-2; D unclear. The CDR3 runs to 15 residues. V shed 4 bases and J shed 0 bases, with 13 bases lying between them. CDR1 and CDR2 from the germline V gene are SGHKS and YYEKEE (reference sequence). In DNA, the CDR3 is TGTGCCAGCAGCCCGTCGATCTCAGCTAACTATGGCTACACCTTC. It codes for CASSPSISANYGYTF.

The chain has TRBV13 and TRBJ1-1; 10 bases align to TRBD1. Germline CDR1 PRHDT, CDR2 FYEKMQ (reference sequence). The CDR3 has 16 amino acids. V dropped 7 bases and J dropped 1; count of bases not matched to a gene: 9. The CDR3 nucleotides read TGTGCCAGCACCGTCGGGACAGGGGTGTGGAACACTGAAGCTTTCTTT. This sequence encodes CASTVGTGVWNTEAFF. Together with reference TRBV13 and TRBJ1-1, the CDR3 gives the full variable domain: AAGVIQSPRHLIKEKRETATLKCYPIPRHDTVYWYQQGPGQDPQFLISFYEKMQSDKGSIPDRFSAQQFSDYHSELNMSSLELGDSALYFCASTVGTGVWNTEAFFGQGTRLTVV.

This clonotype came up many times. This chain links TRBV7-3 with TRBJ1-2; TRBD1 matches at 9 bases. Germline CDR1 SGHTA, CDR2 FQGTGA. Trimming at V came to 5 bases and at J to 8 bases, leaving 9 bases not matched to a gene. The CDR3 contains 14 residues. Here the CDR3 DNA reads TGTGCCAGCAGCCACGGGACAGGGCAAGACGGCTACACCTTC. Its protein is CASSHGTGQDGYTF.

In this sample, this clonotype turned up a few times. The V call is TRBV2, the J call TRBJ1-2; no firm D call. The CDR3 spans 13 residues. CDR1 SNHLY and CDR2 FYNNEI come from the germline V gene. The germline V and J ends were trimmed by 7 bases and 3 bases, with 12 bases remaining between them. CDR3 nucleotide sequence: TGTGCCAGCATCAAGGAGGAGGACTATGGCTACACCTTC. Its translation is CASIKEEDYGYTF.

This clonotype came up a few times. The genes are TRBV3-1 and TRBJ2-1; unclear D gene. This CDR3 has 16 residues. Germline lookup yields CDR1 LGHDT and CDR2 YNNKEL (reference sequence). V gave up 0 bases and J gave up 9 bases, with 18 bases separating them. CDR3 loop: CASSQEVASPQGEQFF. DNA for the CDR3: TGTGCCAGCAGCCAAGAGGTAGCCTCCCCACAAGGTGAGCAGTTCTTC.

The CDR3 loop reads CASSKNAWTNQETQYF. CDR3 DNA: TGTGCCAGCAGCAAGAATGCCTGGACAAACCAAGAGACCCAGTACTTC. The V and J genes are TRBV5-4 and TRBJ2-5, with D perhaps TRBD1 (5 bases). Trimming pared 4 bases from V and 0 bases from J, leaving 16 bases between. The germline V gene has CDR1 SGHNT and CDR2 YYREEE (reference sequence). This CDR3 comprises 16 residues.

This clonotype occurred many times. This sequence joins TRBV19 and TRBJ1-1; D is possibly TRBD1 (5 bases). The CDR3 contains 14 residues. V was pared by 9 bases and J by 3 bases, with 17 bases between. Germline assignment: CDR1 LNHDA and CDR2 SQIVND (reference sequence). The CDR3 DNA follows: TGTGCCAGCAACACACTAAGACAGTACACTGAAGCTTTCTTT. This gives the protein CASNTLRQYTEAFF.

In this sample, this clonotype turned up many times. The chain combines TRBV7-2 with TRBJ1-3; D not resolved. This CDR3 contains 13 residues. The V end was cut by 5 bases, the J end by 1 base, with 6 bases between. The germline CDR1 and CDR2 sequences are SGHTA and FQGNSA. The CDR3: CASSLFSGNTIYF. For the CDR3, the DNA is TGTGCCAGCAGCCTTTTTTCTGGAAACACCATATATTTT. The complete variable domain, with remaining parts taken from reference TRBV7-2 and TRBJ1-3, reads GAGVSQSPSNKVTEKGKDVELRCDPISGHTALYWYRQSLGQGLEFLIYFQGNSAPDKSGLPSDRFSAERTGGSVSTLTIQRTQQEDSAVYLCASSLFSGNTIYFGEGSWLTVV.

This clonotype was observed at least ten times. This chain uses TRBV19 with TRBJ1-5; the D gene is possibly TRBD1 (6 bases). From germline, CDR1 is LNHDA and CDR2 SQIVND (reference sequence). The CDR3 runs to 14 residues. Trimming stripped 3 bases from V and 9 bases from J, with 15 bases between. The CDR3 nucleotides are TGTGCCAGTAGTATGGCGACAGGAAGGAGGCCCCAGCATTTT. It translates to CASSMATGRRPQHF.

Here the CDR3 DNA reads TGTGCCAGCTCCTACATGGGCACTGAAGCTTTCTTT. Amino acids: CASSYMGTEAFF. The chain combines TRBV18 with TRBJ1-1; D is ambiguous. The V end was cut by 6 bases, the J end by 4 bases, with 9 bases between. CDR3 length: 12 amino acids. Per the germline V gene, CDR1 is KGHSH and CDR2 is LQKENI.

This clonotype was observed a few times. The chain is built from TRBV18 and TRBJ1-1; D is perhaps TRBD1 (6 bases). CDR1 is KGHSH, CDR2 LQKENI, per germline. Trimming removed 1 base from V and 5 bases from J, with 14 bases in between. The length of the CDR3 is 15 residues. The CDR3 is CASSPLAGEQTEAFF. The CDR3 DNA reads as TGTGCCAGCTCACCACTGGCAGGGGAGCAAACTGAAGCTTTCTTT.

The sample holds many counts of this clonotype. The CDR3, as DNA: TGTGCCAGCTCACGGCAGGGGGCGCGGGTGAACACTGAAGCTTTCTTT. It is translated as CASSRQGARVNTEAFF. The chain carries TRBV18 and TRBJ1-1; 8 bases line up with TRBD1. After removal of 4 bases from V and 0 bases from J, the junction contained 7 bases not matched to a gene. The germline V gene has CDR1 KGHSH and CDR2 LQKENI. The CDR3 runs 16 residues.

This clonotype was counted many times. This chain connects TRBV28 to TRBJ2-7, with 7 positions matching TRBD1. In germline, CDR1 is MDHEN, CDR2 SYDVKM. The CDR3 spans 17 residues. V gave up 1 base and J gave up 2 bases; unmatched junction bases: 11. CDR3 sequence reads: CASSLLYGTESTYEQYF. The DNA for the CDR3 is TGTGCCAGCAGTTTATTGTACGGGACAGAGTCTACCTACGAGCAGTACTTC.

In its sample, this clonotype was seen a few times. The chain couples TRBV20-1 to TRBJ1-3; 7 bases are shared with TRBD1. V was pared by 3 bases and J by 0 bases, with 5 bases of the junction left unmatched. The CDR3 consists of 15 residues. The germline CDR1 and CDR2 sequences are DFQATT and SNEGSKA (reference sequence). The CDR3: CSASRDRASGNTIYF. The CDR3 DNA is TGCAGTGCTAGCCGCGACAGGGCCTCTGGAAACACCATATATTTT.